This note documents a single TCR beta chain sequence. Its target is unknown. Since no conserved phenylalanine or tryptophan closes the CDR3, a read error is the likely cause. The record originates from a study of regulatory T cells in long-lasting Graves disease. Documented time point: persistent/refractory GD, antithyroid drugs over 5 years with positive TRAb. PBMC-extracted RNA yielded the TCR library. CDR3 regions were amplified by Arm-PCR using iRepertoire HTBI primers to build TCR beta libraries. In TCRdb, the multiplex PCR reads were re-called with MiXCR into one record per CDR3 protein. The sample has more than 300,000 distinct CDR3 sequences, roughly 20% seen once. General observations from the study: In persistent patients, shared public clonotypes (about 2,800) outnumbered those in new patients (roughly 1,000).

Germline V CDR1 and CDR2: SGHNT, YYREEE (reference sequence). The CDR3 totals 17 residues. Trimming took off 0 bases at V and 0 bases at J, with 15 bases between the two ends. The source is a woman between 40 and 55 years old with Graves disease. This rearrangement joins TRBV5-4 to TRBJ1-1; D may be TRBD1 (5 bases). The specimen was peripheral blood mononuclear cells (PBMCs), collected when the disease was refractory, from a patient treated with antithyroid drugs. The DNA of the CDR3 is TGTGCCAGCAGCTTGGCCTTCGGGGGATCTATGAACACTGAAGCTTTCCTT. Translation: CASSLAFGGSMNTEAFL.